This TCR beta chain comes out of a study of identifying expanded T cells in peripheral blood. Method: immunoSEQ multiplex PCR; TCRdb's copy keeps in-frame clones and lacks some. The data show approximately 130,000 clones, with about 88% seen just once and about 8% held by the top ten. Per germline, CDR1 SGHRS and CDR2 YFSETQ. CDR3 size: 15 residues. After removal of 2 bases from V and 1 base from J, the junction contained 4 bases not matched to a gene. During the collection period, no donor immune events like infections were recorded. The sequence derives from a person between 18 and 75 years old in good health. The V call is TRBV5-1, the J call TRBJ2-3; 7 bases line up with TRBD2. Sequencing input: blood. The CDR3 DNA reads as TGCGCCAGCAGCTTCGCGGGAGTCGGCACAGATACGCAGTATTTT. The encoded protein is CASSFAGVGTDTQYF. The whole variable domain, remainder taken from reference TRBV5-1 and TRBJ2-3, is KAGVTQTPRYLIKTRGQQVTLSCSPISGHRSVSWYQQTPGQGLQFLFEYFSETQRNKGNFPGRFSGRQFSNSRSEMNVSTLELGDSALYLCASSFAGVGTDTQYFGPGTRLTVL.